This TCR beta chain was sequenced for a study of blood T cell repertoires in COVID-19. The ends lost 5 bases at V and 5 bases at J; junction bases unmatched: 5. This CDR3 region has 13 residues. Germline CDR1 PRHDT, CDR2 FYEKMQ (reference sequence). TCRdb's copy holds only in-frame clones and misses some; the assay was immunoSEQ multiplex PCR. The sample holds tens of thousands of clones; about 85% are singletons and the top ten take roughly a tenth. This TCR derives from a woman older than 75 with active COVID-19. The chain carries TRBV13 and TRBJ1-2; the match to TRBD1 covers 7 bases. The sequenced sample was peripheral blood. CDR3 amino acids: CASSLTGTYGYTF. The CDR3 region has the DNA TGTGCCAGCAGCCTGACAGGGACTTATGGCTACACCTTC.